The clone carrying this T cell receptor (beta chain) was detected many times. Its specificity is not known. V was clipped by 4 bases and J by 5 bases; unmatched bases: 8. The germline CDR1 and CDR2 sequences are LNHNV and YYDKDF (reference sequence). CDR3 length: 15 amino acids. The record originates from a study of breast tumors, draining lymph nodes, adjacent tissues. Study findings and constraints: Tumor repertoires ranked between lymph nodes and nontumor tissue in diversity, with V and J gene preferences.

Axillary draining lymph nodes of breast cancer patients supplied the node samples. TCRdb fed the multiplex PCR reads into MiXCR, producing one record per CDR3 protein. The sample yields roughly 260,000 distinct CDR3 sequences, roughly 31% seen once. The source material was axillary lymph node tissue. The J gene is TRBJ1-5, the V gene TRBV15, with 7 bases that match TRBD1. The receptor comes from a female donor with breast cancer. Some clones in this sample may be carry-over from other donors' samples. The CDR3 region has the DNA TGTGCCACCAGCACTCCTCGGACAGGCTATCAGCCCCAGCATTTT. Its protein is CATSTPRTGYQPQHF.